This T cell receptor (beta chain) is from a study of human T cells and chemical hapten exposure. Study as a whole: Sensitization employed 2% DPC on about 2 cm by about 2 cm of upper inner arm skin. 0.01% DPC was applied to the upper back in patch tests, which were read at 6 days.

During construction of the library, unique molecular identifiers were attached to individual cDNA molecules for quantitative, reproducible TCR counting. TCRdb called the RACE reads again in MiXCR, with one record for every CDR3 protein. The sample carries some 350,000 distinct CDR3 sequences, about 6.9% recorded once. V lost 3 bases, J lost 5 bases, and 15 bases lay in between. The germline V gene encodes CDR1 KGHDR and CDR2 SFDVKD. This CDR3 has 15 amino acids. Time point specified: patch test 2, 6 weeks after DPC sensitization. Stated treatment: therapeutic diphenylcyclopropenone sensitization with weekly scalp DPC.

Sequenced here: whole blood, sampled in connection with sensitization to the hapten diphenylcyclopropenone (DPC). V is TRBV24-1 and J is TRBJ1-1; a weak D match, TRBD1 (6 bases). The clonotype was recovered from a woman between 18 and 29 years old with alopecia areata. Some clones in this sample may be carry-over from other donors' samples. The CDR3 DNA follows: TGTGCCACCAGTGATCCGAAAGGGGGGGAGACTGAAGCTTTCTTT. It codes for CATSDPKGGETEAFF.